This TCR beta chain comes out of a study of blood T cell repertoires in COVID-19. Study in general: COVID-19 samples collected from the United States, Italy and Spain covered acute and convalescent phases. Sample material is recorded as cDNA or gDNA derived from T cells, B-cell-depleted T cells, or PBMCs.

CDR3 length: 12 residues. Trimming took 5 bases from V and 6 from J, leaving 10 bases between them. Germline values: CDR1 SEHNR, CDR2 FQNEAQ (reference sequence). As processed by the authors: Estimated nucleated cell counts came from reference gene primer amplification. Only in-frame clones appear in the TCRdb table, and some are missing; sequencing was by immunoSEQ multiplex PCR. Clone size and the V and J calls come from that table; the DNA yielded D and trimming. The table has fewer than 35,000 clones, 80% to 90% seen once. The chain links TRBV7-9 to TRBJ1-2; possible D gene TRBD1, 5 bases. The origin of this receptor is an elderly woman with active or convalescent COVID-19. Source material: peripheral blood. Here the CDR3 reads CASSPQGDGYTF. Here the CDR3 DNA reads TGTGCCAGCAGCCCGCAGGGTGATGGCTACACCTTC.